These T cell receptor beta chains were read from a single sample in a study of a mutant IDH1 vaccine in newly diagnosed glioma. No antigen is known for these receptors. Measured with immunoSEQ multiplex PCR; TCRdb has only the in-frame clones, and not every one. The table shows about 54,000 clones, with approximately 80% occurring only once. Sequenced here: PBMCs, sampled from a glioma patient whose treatment included an IDH1 peptide vaccine. These receptors all stem from a woman aged 18-29 years with glioma. Both conserved end residues are part of each CDR3. The D gene is left open where the match is weak. Only part of the rows carry a size: once, few, many, or a class if the clone is expanded.

v_call	j_call	clone_size	d_call	cdr3_nt	cdr3_aa
TRBV29-1	TRBJ2-2	.	.	TGCAGCGTGTTAAACCCGGGCGGGGAGCTGTTTTTT	CSVLNPGGELFF
TRBV12-5	TRBJ1-4	once	.	TGTGCTAGTGGCTCGACGGGACCGATTAATGAAAAACTGTTTTTT	CASGSTGPINEKLFF
TRBV18	TRBJ1-3	.	TRBD1	TGTGCCAGCTCGGACAGGGAGGGAAACACCATATATTTT	CASSDREGNTIYF
TRBV12-5	TRBJ2-4	.	.	TGTGCTAGTGGTCCAGGCGTGGGGGACATTCAGTACTTC	CASGPGVGDIQYF
TRBV10-1	TRBJ1-6	few	.	TGCGCCAGGACTGTTTGGGGGACTAAAAATTCACCCCTCCACTTT	CARTVWGTKNSPLHF
TRBV7-9	TRBJ2-1	.	.	TGTGCCAGTCAAGGAGGAACGGGAAATGAGCAGTTCTTC	CASQGGTGNEQFF
TRBV7-9	TRBJ2-3	.	TRBD2	TGTGCCAGCAGCCCGGGACTAGCGGGGTCTAGCACAGATACGCAGTATTTT	CASSPGLAGSSTDTQYF
TRBV7-3	TRBJ1-1	.	.	TGTGCCAGCAGCACCACAGGTATGAACACTGAAGCTTTCTTT	CASSTTGMNTEAFF
TRBV2	TRBJ2-7	once	TRBD2	TGTGCCAGCAGTGGGCCCTATGGACTAGCGGGAGAGTCTGTGCAGTACTTC	CASSGPYGLAGESVQYF
TRBV19	TRBJ1-2	.	TRBD1	TGTGCCAGTAATTGGCCCCAGGGGGGAGGTCGGTTTGGCTACACCTTC	CASNWPQGGGRFGYTF